A single T cell receptor (beta chain) is shown here with its context. UMIs containing a 6-nucleotide sample barcode were added via template switching. TCRdb re-called the 5' RACE reads and gives one entry per CDR3 protein, without DNA. This sample's table has 80,000 or so distinct CDR3 sequences. This entry comes from a study of monozygotic twins with inflammatory bowel disease. This CDR3 is 14 amino acids long. The germline CDR1 and CDR2 sequences are SGHRS and YFSETQ. Sequencing used blood. The genes are TRBV5-1 and TRBJ2-3. The source of this sequence is a human donor with ulcerative colitis or Crohn's disease, or a healthy co-twin of an affected twin (not recorded which). The CDR3: CASSLASITDTQYF.